This is a list of T cell receptor beta chains from one sample in a study of blood T cell repertoires in COVID-19. Sequencing was performed with immunoSEQ multiplex PCR; in TCRdb, only in-frame clones are kept and a portion is missing. The sample records 270,000 or so clones, roughly 84% being singletons. Sequencing was done on a sample of peripheral blood. These receptors all come from a human donor in a cohort sampled during active COVID-19. Both conserved end residues are part of each CDR3. Each record gives: V gene, D gene, J gene, CDR3 DNA, CDR3 protein. D genes are given only for firm matches.

v_call: TRBV3-1/TRBV3-2
d_call: TRBD1
j_call: TRBJ2-1
cdr3_nt: TGTGCCAGCACCCTTGGGACAGGGGCAAACAATGAGCAGTTCTTC
cdr3_aa: CASTLGTGANNEQFF

v_call: TRBV28
d_call: .
j_call: TRBJ1-1
cdr3_nt: TGTGCCAGCAGGTTCCCCGGGGCAGGGAGGGCTTTCTTT
cdr3_aa: CASRFPGAGRAFF

v_call: TRBV19
d_call: .
j_call: TRBJ2-7
cdr3_nt: TGTGCCAGTAGTACCGGGACTGGAACGGTGGACTTC
cdr3_aa: CASSTGTGTVDF

v_call: TRBV7-2
d_call: .
j_call: TRBJ2-7
cdr3_nt: TGTGCCAGCAGCCCTACCACCTACGAGCAGTACTTC
cdr3_aa: CASSPTTYEQYF

v_call: TRBV5-5
d_call: TRBD1
j_call: TRBJ1-2
cdr3_nt: TGTGCCAGCAGCCCTCGGACAGGGGGAGCTTTTTATGGCTACACCTTC
cdr3_aa: CASSPRTGGAFYGYTF

v_call: TRBV11-2
d_call: .
j_call: TRBJ2-1
cdr3_nt: TGTGCCAGCACCCTTACCGAGGAGCAGTTCTTC
cdr3_aa: CASTLTEEQFF

v_call: TRBV5-1
d_call: .
j_call: TRBJ2-2
cdr3_nt: TGCGCCAGCAGCTTGGAGTCTGGAGGATTGAGCACCGGGGAGCTGTTTTTT
cdr3_aa: CASSLESGGLSTGELFF

v_call: TRBV5-1
d_call: .
j_call: TRBJ1-5
cdr3_nt: TGCGCCAGCAGCTTGGTAGAGGGTCAGCCCCAGCATTTT
cdr3_aa: CASSLVEGQPQHF

v_call: TRBV27
d_call: TRBD2
j_call: TRBJ2-3
cdr3_nt: TGTGCCAGCAGCCCGGAAGAATGGACAGGGGTTAGCGGGAGGGCCTTCACAGATACGCAGTATTTT
cdr3_aa: CASSPEEWTGVSGRAFTDTQYF

v_call: TRBV28
d_call: TRBD2
j_call: TRBJ2-3
cdr3_nt: TGTGCCAGCAGATCCTTCGGACTAGCGGGAGGTCCAGATACGCAGTATTTT
cdr3_aa: CASRSFGLAGGPDTQYF

v_call: TRBV6-5
d_call: .
j_call: TRBJ2-7
cdr3_nt: TGTGCCAGCAGCCAGCCCCACAGCTACGAGCAGTACTTC
cdr3_aa: CASSQPHSYEQYF

v_call: TRBV6-5
d_call: TRBD1
j_call: TRBJ1-1
cdr3_nt: TGTGCCAGCAGTCCAACCGGGACAGGTGAAGCTTTCTTT
cdr3_aa: CASSPTGTGEAFF

v_call: TRBV6-2/TRBV6-3
d_call: TRBD1
j_call: TRBJ1-5
cdr3_nt: TGTGCCAGCAGCCCAAACAGGGGCGGCAATCAGCCCCAGCATTTT
cdr3_aa: CASSPNRGGNQPQHF

v_call: TRBV28
d_call: TRBD1
j_call: TRBJ1-5
cdr3_nt: TGTGCCAGCAGTTTGCTAACTGTACCGGGACAGGGCAATCAGCCCCAGCATTTT
cdr3_aa: CASSLLTVPGQGNQPQHF